This TCR beta chain came from a study of blood T cell repertoires in COVID-19. Study-level background: Material from acute and convalescent COVID-19 was sourced from the United States, Italy and Spain.

Recovered status applied to Cohort 3 donors who had two consecutive negative PCRs. It also applied to those with clearance or with symptom resolution. The repertoire was sequenced with immunoSEQ multiplex PCR; TCRdb's copy has only in-frame clones and lacks some. The table records under 200,000 clones, roughly 80% of them present only once. Trimming stripped 1 base from V and 0 bases from J, with 14 bases between. Looked up from germline, CDR1 is SGHAT and CDR2 is FQNNGV. The CDR3 covers 17 residues. Sequenced sample: PBMCs or T cells enriched from blood (not recorded which). The V and J genes are TRBV11-2 and TRBJ2-3; D perhaps matches TRBD2 (7 bases). The TCR originated in an older woman who had recovered from COVID-19. CDR3 bases: TGTGCCAGCAGCTTAGTAGGCGGGGGCACTAGCACAGATACGCAGTATTTT. This translates into CASSLVGGGTSTDTQYF.